This TCR beta chain was identified in a study of T-cell reconstitution after alpha-beta-depleted transplantation in children. The library targeted TCRbeta and was prepared with unique molecular identifiers. TCRdb re-analysed the PCR reads in MiXCR, keeping a single row per CDR3 protein. The table shows around 300,000 distinct CDR3 sequences, with 20% to 30% occurring only once. This clonotype was detected only a few times. Antigen specificity is unknown. This CDR3 is 12 amino acids long. V lost 1 base, J lost 6 bases, and 7 bases lay in between. CDR1 and CDR2 from the germline V gene are LNHNV and YYDKDF (reference sequence). Overall study results and limits: Where alpha-beta T cells came from about two months after transplant was reportedly several hundred expanded graft clones. Fresh T-cell production supplied most of the T-cell counts and diversity seen one year after transplant. After transplant, high TCRbeta diversity at day 60 in some patients arose from surviving recipient T cells and thymic progenitors.

The sequences come from PBMCs, mostly from graft donor cells, collected 180 days after TCRalphabeta/CD19-depleted stem cell transplant. The source of this sequence is a male patient between 5 and 17 years old who had a stem cell transplant for acute lymphoblastic leukemia, so the T cells may come from the graft donor. This rearrangement joins TRBV15 to TRBJ2-7; no reliable D call. The CDR3 nucleotides are TGTGCCACCAGCAGAGCTACGGGCGAGCAGTACTTC. It codes for CATSRATGEQYF.